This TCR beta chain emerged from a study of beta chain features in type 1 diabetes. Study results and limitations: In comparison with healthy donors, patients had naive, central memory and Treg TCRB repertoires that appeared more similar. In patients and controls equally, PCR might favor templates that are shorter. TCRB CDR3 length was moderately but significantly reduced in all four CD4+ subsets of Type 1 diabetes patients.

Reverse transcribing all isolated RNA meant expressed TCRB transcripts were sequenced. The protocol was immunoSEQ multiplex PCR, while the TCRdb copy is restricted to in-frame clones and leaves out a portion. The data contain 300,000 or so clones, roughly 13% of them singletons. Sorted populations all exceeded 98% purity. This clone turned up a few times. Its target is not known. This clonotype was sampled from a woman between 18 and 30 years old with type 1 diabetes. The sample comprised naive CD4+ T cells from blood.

In nucleotides, the CDR3 is TGTGCCAGCACCCCGACCGGACTAGCGAAGTACGAGCAGTACTTC. Protein: CASTPTGLAKYEQYF. The chain has TRBV28 and TRBJ2-7; TRBD2 agrees at 9 bases. CDR1 and CDR2 (germline): MDHEN, SYDVKM. V lost 7 bases, J lost 4 bases, and 11 bases stayed unmatched. The CDR3 is 15 residues long.